This TCR beta chain originates from a study of T cells expressing NK-cell markers. Per germline, CDR1 DFQATT and CDR2 SNEGSKA (reference sequence). The CDR3 runs to 15 residues. For each CDR3 protein, TCRdb gives one entry from its re-call of the 5' RACE reads, without DNA. This sample's clone table lists hundreds of thousands of distinct CDR3 sequences. Sequencing input: blood T cells: a sorted CD56 or NKG2C T cell subset, CD4+ or CD8+ T cells, or bulk PBMC T cells (not recorded which). The chain combines TRBV20-1 with TRBJ2-7; without DNA, the TCRdb call of TRBD1 cannot be checked. This clonotype was sampled from a man aged 18-70 years in good health. CDR3 region: CSANGGQGISYEQYF.